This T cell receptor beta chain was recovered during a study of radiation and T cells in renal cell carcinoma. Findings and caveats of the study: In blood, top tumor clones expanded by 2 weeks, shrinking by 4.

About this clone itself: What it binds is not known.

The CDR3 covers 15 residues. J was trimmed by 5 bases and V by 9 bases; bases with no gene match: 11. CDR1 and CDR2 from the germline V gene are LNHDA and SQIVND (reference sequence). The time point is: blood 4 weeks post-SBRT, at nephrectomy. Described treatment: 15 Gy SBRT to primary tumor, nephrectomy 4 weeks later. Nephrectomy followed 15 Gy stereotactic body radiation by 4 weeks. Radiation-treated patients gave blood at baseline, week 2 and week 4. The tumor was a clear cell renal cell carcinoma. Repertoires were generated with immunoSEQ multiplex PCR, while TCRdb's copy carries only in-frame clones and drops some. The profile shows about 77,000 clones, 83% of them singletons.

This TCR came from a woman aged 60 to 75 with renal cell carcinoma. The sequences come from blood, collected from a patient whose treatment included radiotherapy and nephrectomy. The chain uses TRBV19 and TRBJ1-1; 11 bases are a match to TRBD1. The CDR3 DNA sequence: TGTGCCAGCCGGGGACAGGGGGTCTATTTGACTGAAGCTTTCTTT. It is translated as CASRGQGVYLTEAFF.